Listed here are 23 T cell receptor beta chains from one sample, sequenced in a study of regulatory T cells in long-lasting Graves disease. Arm-PCR of CDR3 regions and iRepertoire HTBI primers were used to build TCR beta libraries. TCRdb itself ran the multiplex PCR reads through MiXCR, one entry per CDR3 protein. The sample includes some 250,000 distinct CDR3 sequences, around 20% of them seen just once. The time point: newly diagnosed GD, antithyroid drugs for less than 3 months. TCR sequences were obtained from RNA taken from PBMCs. The source material was peripheral blood mononuclear cells (PBMCs), sampled at new diagnosis, from a patient treated with antithyroid drugs. These receptor sequences come from a female donor with Graves disease.

This clonotype was counted ten times or more. The CDR3, as DNA: TGTGCCAGCAGCTTAATCCAGACCCAAGAGACCCAGTACTTC. It codes for CASSLIQTQETQYF. V and J are TRBV7-2 and TRBJ2-5; no clear D. The CDR3 runs 14 residues. Germline assignment: CDR1 SGHTA and CDR2 FQGNSA. Trimming cost V 2 bases and J 1 base, with 8 bases left between them.

Only a few counts were recorded for this clonotype. Here the CDR3 DNA reads TGTGCCAGCAGCGTAGGAGCTGGGACAGGGATCCTGAACACTGAAGCTTTCTTT. Translating it yields CASSVGAGTGILNTEAFF. This rearrangement joins TRBV9 to TRBJ1-1; 9 nucleotides line up with TRBD1. The V gene's germline CDR1 is SGDLS and CDR2 YYNGEE. The CDR3 covers 18 residues. The V segment lost 0 bases and the J segment 0 bases; nucleotides outside the gene matches: 9. The entire variable domain, with the rest obtained from reference TRBV9 and TRBJ1-1, is as follows: DSGVTQTPKHLITATGQRVTLRCSPRSGDLSVYWYQQSLDQGLQFLIQYYNGEERAKGNILERFSAQQFPDLHSELNLSSLELGDSALYFCASSVGAGTGILNTEAFFGQGTRLTVV.

The chain joins TRBV7-2 to TRBJ2-7; the match to TRBD2 covers 14 bases. This CDR3 has 16 amino acids. CDR1 and CDR2 (germline): SGHTA, FQGNSA. V lost 5 bases and J lost 5; bases outside the gene matches: 8. The CDR3 spells CASSAGLAGDGDEQYF. DNA for the CDR3: TGTGCCAGCAGCGCGGGACTAGCGGGAGATGGCGACGAGCAGTACTTC.

This clonotype was seen more than once but under ten times. Here the CDR3 reads CSGGDRSSYEQYF. In DNA form, the CDR3 reads TGCAGCGGGGGGGACAGAAGCTCCTACGAGCAGTACTTC. This sequence joins TRBV29-1 and TRBJ2-7, with a tentative D call TRBD1 (7 bases). The CDR3 is made up of 13 amino acids. CDR1 is SQVTM and CDR2 is ANQGSEA in the germline V gene. The V gene lost 7 bases and the J gene lost 0 bases, with 13 bases spanning the gap.

This clonotype has a count of ten or more. The chain recombines TRBV18 with TRBJ2-5; no definite D call. Germline values: CDR1 KGHSH, CDR2 LQKENI. There are 16 residues in the CDR3. Trimming removed 0 bases at V and 4 bases at J, with 15 bases between. Here the CDR3 reads CASSPPYDTKGETQYF. The CDR3 DNA is TGTGCCAGCTCACCACCTTACGACACTAAAGGAGAGACCCAGTACTTC.

There are a few counts of this clonotype. The rearrangement links TRBV19 to TRBJ1-5; weak D call: TRBD1 (6 bases). This CDR3 contains 14 residues. V dropped 8 bases and J dropped 4 bases, with 15 bases sitting between them. CDR1 is LNHDA and CDR2 is SQIVND in the germline V gene (reference sequence). In DNA, the CDR3 is TGTGCCAGTTGTCCTTACAGGGAAAATCAGCCCCAGCATTTT. This sequence encodes CASCPYRENQPQHF.

This chain connects TRBV29-1 to TRBJ2-7, with D perhaps matching TRBD2 (5 bases). Germline CDR1 reads SQVTM; CDR2 reads ANQGSEA. The CDR3 is made up of 14 amino acids. Deletions cut 2 bases from V and 1 base from J, with 12 bases between. CDR3 sequence reads: CSVEPAGTSYEQYF. As DNA, the CDR3 is TGCAGCGTTGAACCGGCGGGCACGTCCTACGAGCAGTACTTC.

In this sample, this clonotype turned up many times. V and J are TRBV7-2 and TRBJ2-5, with 10 bases matching TRBD2. The ends lost 3 bases at V and 2 bases at J; junction bases unmatched: 3. The CDR3 is made up of 15 amino acids. The germline CDR1 and CDR2 sequences are SGHTA and FQGNSA. CDR3 sequence: CASSFRTSGQETQYF. CDR3 nucleotides: TGTGCCAGCAGCTTCCGGACTAGCGGACAAGAGACCCAGTACTTC.

To note about this clonotype: A read error may be the cause here, since a much bigger clone is one base away. Lacking the conserved final phenylalanine or tryptophan, this CDR3 likely reflects a read error. This chain uses TRBV27 with TRBJ2-7; TRBD2 might be the D (6 bases). The germline CDR1 and CDR2 sequences are MNHEY and SMNVEV (reference sequence). With 8 bases removed from V and 0 bases from J, the gap between germline ends came to 11 bases. This CDR3 is 13 amino acids long. CDR3 protein: CASGRMSSYEQYL. The CDR3 DNA follows: TGTGCCAGCGGGAGGATGAGCTCCTACGAGCAGTACTTA.

The chain couples TRBV2 to TRBJ2-7; D may be TRBD1 or TRBD2 (5 bases each). Germline V CDR1 and CDR2: SNHLY, FYNNEI. Between the trimmed V and J ends, which lost 8 bases and 4 bases, there was a span of 12 bases. The CDR3 extends over 12 amino acids. CDR3 nucleotide sequence: TGTGCCAGCGCAACAGGAGGTTACGAGCAGTACTTC. Translation gives CASATGGYEQYF.

The chain combines TRBV2 with TRBJ2-1, with 13 bases matching TRBD2. Germline V gives CDR1 SNHLY, CDR2 FYNNEI. CDR3 length: 20 residues. V was clipped by 6 bases and J by 1 base; unmatched bases: 15. DNA for the CDR3: TGTGCCAGCAGGCGTCCCCCGGGACTAGCGGGAATACGGTCCTACAATGAGCAGTTCTTC. It codes for CASRRPPGLAGIRSYNEQFF.

This clonotype came up a few times. The V and J genes are TRBV3-1 and TRBJ2-5; D is ambiguous. The CDR3 is 15 residues long. V was clipped by 0 bases and J by 2 bases, with 10 bases between them. In germline, CDR1 is LGHDT, CDR2 YNNKEL (reference sequence). CDR3 amino acids: CASSQEVTLQETQYF. The CDR3 nucleotides are TGTGCCAGCAGCCAAGAAGTTACACTTCAAGAGACCCAGTACTTC.

This clonotype was seen repeatedly, ten times or more. The rearrangement uses TRBV30 and TRBJ1-1, with D hard to call. V was trimmed by 5 bases and J by 1 base, leaving 5 bases between them. The CDR3 runs 11 residues. CDR1 is GTSNPN and CDR2 is SVGIG in the germline V gene (reference sequence). CDR3 loop: CAWVGNTEAFF. The DNA of the CDR3 is TGTGCCTGGGTGGGGAACACTGAAGCTTTCTTT.

This clonotype was counted ten times or more. V gene TRBV5-8 combines with J gene TRBJ1-4; D is uncertain. Germline V gene lookup returns CDR1 SGHTS and CDR2 YDEGEE. Trimming cost V 0 bases and J 5 bases, with 17 bases left between them. The CDR3 spans 17 residues. In DNA form, the CDR3 reads TGTGCCAGCAGCTTGGCGCCCCTTCCCGGAGGGAATGAAAAACTGTTTTTT. Translating it yields CASSLAPLPGGNEKLFF.

This clonotype was seen ten or more times. The CDR3 here is CASSQAVTGAGYTF. CDR3 nucleotides: TGTGCCAGCAGCCAAGCCGTGACAGGGGCTGGCTACACCTTC. The chain has TRBV2 and TRBJ1-2; 8 bases line up with TRBD1. CDR3 length: 14 residues. J gave up 7 bases and V 6 bases, and 10 bases lay outside the gene matches. CDR1 and CDR2 from the germline V gene are SNHLY and FYNNEI.

This clonotype was observed a handful of times. This chain connects TRBV7-6 to TRBJ1-4; the match to TRBD1 covers 10 bases. Germline trimming cut 1 base from V and 6 bases from J; bases unmatched to any gene: 5. The CDR3 extends over 16 amino acids. Looked up from germline, CDR1 is SGHVS and CDR2 is FNYEAQ. The DNA of the CDR3 is TGTGCCAGCAGCTTAGTAGGGGGGACAGGGGATGAAAAACTGTTTTTT. Encoded protein: CASSLVGGTGDEKLFF.

Concerning this clonotype itself: This clone may be a read error of a much larger clone one base away. The chain has TRBV20-1 and TRBJ2-1, with 10 bases lining up with TRBD2. V shed 5 bases and J 3 bases; nucleotides not matched to a gene: 7. Looked up from germline, CDR1 is DFQATT and CDR2 is SNEGSKA (reference sequence). The length of the CDR3 is 15 residues. The CDR3 loop reads CSAGSSGRSYNEQFF. The CDR3 DNA reads as TGCAGTGCTGGGTCTAGCGGGAGAAGCTACAATGAGCAGTTCTTC.

This clonotype was counted at least ten times. This rearrangement joins TRBV3-1 to TRBJ2-3; TRBD2 matches at 9 bases. Per germline, CDR1 LGHDT and CDR2 YNNKEL (reference sequence). Unmatched junction bases numbered 13, after V lost 1 base and J lost 14 bases. This CDR3 region has 15 residues. The CDR3 coding sequence is TGTGCCAGCAGCCAAGGGGCGTTAGGTGGGACTAGCTTGTATTTT. Amino acids: CASSQGALGGTSLYF.

The chain couples TRBV4-1 to TRBJ1-1; D gene ambiguous. Germline values: CDR1 MGHRA, CDR2 YSYEKL. The CDR3 runs 14 residues. V lost 4 bases and J lost 3, with 12 bases in between. The CDR3 coding sequence is TGCGCCAGCAGCCCTGCGGTTGAATACACTGAAGCTTTCTTT. Protein product: CASSPAVEYTEAFF.

This clonotype showed up many times. The CDR3 region has the DNA TGCAGTGCTAGAGATCAGCGCTTAGGGAGCACTGAAGCTTTCTTT. Translated: CSARDQRLGSTEAFF. The chain is built from TRBV20-1 and TRBJ1-1; D not certain. The length of the CDR3 is 15 residues. The germline gives CDR1 DFQATT, CDR2 SNEGSKA (reference sequence). V was cut by 0 bases and J by 4 bases, with 15 bases left in between.

This clonotype has a count of ten or more. The gene calls are TRBV18 and TRBJ1-2; maybe TRBD1 (6 bases). V was pared by 3 bases and J by 8 bases, with 19 bases between. Germline V gives CDR1 KGHSH, CDR2 LQKENI. The CDR3 length is 15 residues. Here the CDR3 reads CASSPPDRSPGGYTF. CDR3 nucleotides: TGTGCCAGCTCACCGCCAGACAGGTCCCCGGGGGGCTACACCTTC. The whole variable domain, filled in from reference TRBV18 and TRBJ1-2, reads NAGVMQNPRHLVRRRGQEARLRCSPMKGHSHVYWYRQLPEEGLKFMVYLQKENIIDESGMPKERFSAEFPKEGPSILRIQQVVRGDSAAYFCASSPPDRSPGGYTFGSGTRLTVV.

This clonotype appeared many times. The chain joins TRBV6-1 to TRBJ2-2; 10 nucleotides match TRBD1. Per the germline V gene, CDR1 is MNHNS and CDR2 is SASEGT. The CDR3 is 16 amino acids. V shed 7 bases and J 4 bases; nucleotides not matched to a gene: 9. The CDR3: CASNRQGAAVTGELFF. The CDR3 DNA sequence: TGTGCCAGCAACAGACAGGGGGCGGCGGTCACCGGGGAGCTGTTTTTT.

This clonotype was observed at least ten times. The rearrangement links TRBV14 to TRBJ1-1; no clear D. Germline assignment: CDR1 SGHDN and CDR2 FVKESK. The CDR3 length is 14 residues. Trimming removed 0 bases from V and 9 bases from J, with 14 bases in between. CDR3 loop: CASSQDTLLNKAFF. DNA for the CDR3: TGTGCCAGCAGCCAAGATACCCTACTGAATAAAGCTTTCTTT.